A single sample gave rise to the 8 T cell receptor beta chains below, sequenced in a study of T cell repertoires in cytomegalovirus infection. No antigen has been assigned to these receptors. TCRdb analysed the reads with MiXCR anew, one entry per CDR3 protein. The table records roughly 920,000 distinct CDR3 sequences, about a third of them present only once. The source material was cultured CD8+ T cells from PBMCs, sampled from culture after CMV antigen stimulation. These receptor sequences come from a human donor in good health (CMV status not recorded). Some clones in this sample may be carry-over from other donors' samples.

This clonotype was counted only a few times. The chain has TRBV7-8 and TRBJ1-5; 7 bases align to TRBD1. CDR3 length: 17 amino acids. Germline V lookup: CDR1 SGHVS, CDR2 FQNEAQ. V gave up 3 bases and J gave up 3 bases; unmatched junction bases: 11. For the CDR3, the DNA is TGTGCCAGCAGCTTGGCTCTCGGACAGGCGTCCAATCAGCCCCAGCATTTT. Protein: CASSLALGQASNQPQHF.

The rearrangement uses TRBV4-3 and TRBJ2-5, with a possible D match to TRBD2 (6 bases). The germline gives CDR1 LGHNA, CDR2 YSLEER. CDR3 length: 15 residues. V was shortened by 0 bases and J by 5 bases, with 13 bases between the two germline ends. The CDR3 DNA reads TGCGCCAGCAGCCAAGATCGGGGGATTTGGGAGACCCAGTACTTC. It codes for CASSQDRGIWETQYF.

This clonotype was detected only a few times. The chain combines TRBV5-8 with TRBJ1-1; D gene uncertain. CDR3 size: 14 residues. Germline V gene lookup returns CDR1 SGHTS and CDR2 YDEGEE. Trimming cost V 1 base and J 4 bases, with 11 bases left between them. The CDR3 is CASSLSGWGTEAFF. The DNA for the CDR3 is TGTGCCAGCAGCTTGAGCGGGTGGGGCACTGAAGCTTTCTTT.

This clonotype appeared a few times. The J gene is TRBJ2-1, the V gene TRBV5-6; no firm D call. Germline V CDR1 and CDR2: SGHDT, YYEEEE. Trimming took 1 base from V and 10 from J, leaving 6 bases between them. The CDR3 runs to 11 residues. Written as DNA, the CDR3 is TGTGCCAGCAGCTTGAGGCAGGAGCAGTTCTTC. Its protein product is CASSLRQEQFF.

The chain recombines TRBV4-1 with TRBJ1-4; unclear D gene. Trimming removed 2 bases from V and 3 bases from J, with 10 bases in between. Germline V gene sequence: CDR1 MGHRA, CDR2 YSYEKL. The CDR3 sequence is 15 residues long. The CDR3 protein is CASSQFREANEKLFF. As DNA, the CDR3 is TGCGCCAGCAGCCAATTTAGGGAAGCTAATGAAAAACTGTTTTTT.

CDR3 nucleotides: TGTGCCAGCAGCTTACGGGGGCGCCCGGACCAGTACTTC. It translates to CASSLRGRPDQYF. The V call is TRBV13, the J call TRBJ2-5; D assignment may be TRBD1 or TRBD2 (6 bases each). The CDR3 runs 13 residues. V was clipped by 2 bases and J by 10 bases, with 14 bases between them. The germline CDR1 and CDR2 sequences are PRHDT and FYEKMQ (reference sequence).

CDR3 DNA: TGTGCCAGCAGCTATCTCCAGGGTAACAATGAGCAGTTCTTC. Protein: CASSYLQGNNEQFF. The rearrangement uses TRBV7-9 and TRBJ2-1; weak D call: TRBD1 (5 bases). This CDR3 is 14 amino acids long. Trimming took 4 bases from V and 5 from J, leaving 12 bases between them. Per germline, CDR1 SEHNR and CDR2 FQNEAQ (reference sequence). Together with reference TRBV7-9 and TRBJ2-1, the CDR3 gives the full variable domain: DTGVSQNPRHKITKRGQNVTFRCDPISEHNRLYWYRQTLGQGPEFLTYFQNEAQLEKSRLLSDRFSAERPKGSFSTLEIQRTEQGDSAMYLCASSYLQGNNEQFFGPGTRLTVL.

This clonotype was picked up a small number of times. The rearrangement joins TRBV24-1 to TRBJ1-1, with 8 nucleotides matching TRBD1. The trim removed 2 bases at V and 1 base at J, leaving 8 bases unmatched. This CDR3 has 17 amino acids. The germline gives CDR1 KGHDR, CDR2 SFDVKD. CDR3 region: CATSDSAGQGENTEAFF. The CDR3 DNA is TGTGCCACCAGTGATTCCGCCGGACAGGGCGAGAACACTGAAGCTTTCTTT.